This T cell receptor (beta chain) came from a study of T cell changes during pregnancy in multiple sclerosis. The CDR3 length is 17 residues. CDR1 PRHDT and CDR2 FYEKMQ come from the germline V gene (reference sequence). With 5 bases clipped from V and 3 bases from J, the junction kept 9 bases outside the gene matches. Using immunoSEQ multiplex PCR, the repertoire was profiled, and TCRdb retains in-frame clones only, with some absent. The sample contains around 62,000 clones, nearly 90% of which appear only once. This sequence joins TRBV13 and TRBJ2-1; 11 bases are shared with TRBD2. The sample here was peripheral blood, taken in the first trimester of pregnancy. The sequence was collected from a female donor with multiple sclerosis, enrolled in a pregnancy study. The DNA for the CDR3 is TGTGCCAGCAGCGAGACCGGGACTAGCGGATACTACAATGAGCAGTTCTTC. Translated, it gives CASSETGTSGYYNEQFF.